The 10 T cell receptor beta chains listed next were all sequenced from one sample in a study of CD8+ T cells in alopecia areata. Treatment defined: oral pan-JAK inhibitor, 5-10 mg twice daily. cDNA prepared by RNA extraction and subsequent reverse transcription served as the template for sequencing. Using immunoSEQ multiplex PCR, the repertoire was profiled, and TCRdb retains in-frame clones only, with some absent. The repertoire holds approximately 90,000 clones, over 70% seen once, with around 16% in the top ten. The starting material was CD8+ T cells sorted from blood, obtained at week 44, from a patient treated with tofacitinib. The receptors originated from a human donor with alopecia areata.

This chain links TRBV6-4 with TRBJ2-1, with D unclear. With 4 bases removed from V and 7 bases from J, the gap between germline ends came to 11 bases. CDR1 is MRHNA, CDR2 SNTAGT, per germline. The CDR3 sequence is 13 residues long. The CDR3 DNA reads TGTGCCAGCAGTGTTAATGAGTGGAATGAGCAGTTCTTC. This sequence encodes CASSVNEWNEQFF.

The chain couples TRBV11-2 to TRBJ1-5, with TRBD1 matching over 7 bases. The CDR3 consists of 14 residues. V gave up 5 bases and J gave up 0 bases; unmatched junction bases: 1. The germline CDR1 and CDR2 sequences are SGHAT and FQNNGV. In DNA form, the CDR3 reads TGTGCCAGCAGCGACAGGGATAGCAATCAGCCCCAGCATTTT. Protein sequence: CASSDRDSNQPQHF.

The V gene is TRBV2, the J gene TRBJ1-5; D perhaps matches TRBD1 (5 bases). The CDR3 loop spans 15 amino acids. Germline loops: CDR1 SNHLY, CDR2 FYNNEI. V was shortened by 6 bases and J by 0 bases, with 12 bases between the two germline ends. The CDR3 spells CASSETENSNQPQHF. CDR3 DNA: TGTGCCAGCAGCGAGACAGAGAATAGCAATCAGCCCCAGCATTTT.

The chain joins TRBV7-9 to TRBJ2-7; 7 bases agree with TRBD1. Germline V gene lookup returns CDR1 SEHNR and CDR2 FQNEAQ (reference sequence). V trimming: 3 bases; J trimming: 0 bases; junction bases outside the gene matches: 2. The CDR3 is 14 residues long. CDR3: CASSFGTDSYEQYF. CDR3 in DNA: TGTGCCAGCAGCTTCGGGACAGACTCCTACGAGCAGTACTTC.

This chain links TRBV18 with TRBJ1-5, with D hard to call. Between the trimmed V and J ends, which lost 2 bases and 2 bases, there was a span of 4 bases. The length of the CDR3 is 13 residues. Germline CDR1 reads KGHSH; CDR2 reads LQKENI. The CDR3 DNA sequence: TGTGCCAGCTCACCAGGGGGCAATCAGCCCCAGCATTTT. This gives the protein CASSPGGNQPQHF.

The chain is built from TRBV11-2 and TRBJ2-5; TRBD2 matches 9 bases. Germline-derived CDR1 and CDR2 are SGHAT and FQNNGV. The junction had 15 bases not matched to a gene; V was cut back by 4 bases and J by 3 bases. The CDR3 has 18 amino acids. The CDR3 nucleotides read TGTGCCAGCAGCTCACCAACTCGTGGCGGGGGGGCAGAAGAGACCCAGTACTTC. Its protein is CASSSPTRGGGAEETQYF.

This clone was detected a few times. The CDR3 coding sequence is TGTGCCAGCAGCCAAGTGCGGGGGAGGCTGGGGACCCAGTACTTC. This encodes CASSQVRGRLGTQYF. The chain combines TRBV14 with TRBJ2-5, with TRBD2 identical over 7 bases. The CDR3 covers 15 residues. Trimming removed 1 base from V and 7 bases from J; junction bases left unmatched: 9. Germline-derived CDR1 and CDR2 are SGHDN and FVKESK.

The V call is TRBV19, the J call TRBJ2-2; TRBD1 is a possible D gene (6 bases). The CDR3 contains 15 residues. The V end lost 10 bases, the J end lost 3 bases, and 18 bases lay between the germline ends. Germline V gene lookup returns CDR1 LNHDA and CDR2 SQIVND (reference sequence). CDR3 amino acids: CATLGAGVDTGELFF. The CDR3 DNA reads as TGTGCCACCCTAGGGGCAGGGGTGGACACCGGGGAGCTGTTTTTT.

The chain carries TRBV4-3 and TRBJ2-7, with D uncertain. The CDR3 consists of 13 residues. Germline V gene sequence: CDR1 LGHNA, CDR2 YSLEER. Trimming stripped 0 bases from V and 7 bases from J, with 10 bases between. The CDR3 loop reads CASSQDSDGEQYF. The CDR3, as DNA: TGCGCCAGCAGCCAAGATAGTGACGGAGAGCAGTACTTC.

This clone was recorded once. The V call is TRBV11-2, the J call TRBJ2-7, with 10 positions matching TRBD1. This CDR3 is 15 amino acids long. Germline CDR1 is SGHAT and CDR2 is FQNNGV. The J segment lost 2 bases and the V segment lost 5 bases, leaving 6 bases of the junction unmatched. As DNA, the CDR3 is TGTGCCAGCAGCATTGGGACAGGGGAAACCTACGAGCAGTACTTC. It yields the protein CASSIGTGETYEQYF.